These 9 T cell receptor beta chains share one sample of origin, sequenced in a study of cytomegalovirus exposure and HLA in healthy donors. PCR employed 60 Vbeta and 13 Jbeta primers. TCRdb's copy holds only in-frame clones and misses some; the assay was immunoSEQ multiplex PCR. The profile shows 95,000 to 110,000 clones, 76% of them singletons. The sequenced material came from PBMCs. These receptors all come from a man younger than 35 in good health and CMV-seronegative.

This chain connects TRBV11-2 to TRBJ2-7; D gene unclear. The CDR3 is made up of 16 amino acids. The germline V gene encodes CDR1 SGHAT and CDR2 FQNNGV. The V and J ends lost 1 base and 4 bases respectively, with 17 bases between them. CDR3 sequence reads: CASSLGRTVVTYEQYF. The CDR3 bases are TGTGCCAGCAGCTTAGGTAGAACGGTTGTGACTTACGAGCAGTACTTC. The variable domain in full, with the rest retrieved from reference TRBV11-2 and TRBJ2-7, is EAGVAQSPRYKIIEKRQSVAFWCNPISGHATLYWYQQILGQGPKLLIQFQNNGVVDDSQLPKDRFSAERLKGVDSTLKIQPAKLEDSAVYLCASSLGRTVVTYEQYFGPGTRLTVT.

V gene TRBV15 combines with J gene TRBJ1-5; tentatively, D is TRBD1 (6 bases). The V end was cut by 8 bases, the J end by 0 bases, with 11 bases between. CDR1 and CDR2 from the germline V gene are LNHNV and YYDKDF (reference sequence). The CDR3 consists of 14 residues. The CDR3 sequence: CATGTGYSNQPQHF. As DNA, the CDR3 is TGTGCCACCGGCACAGGGTATAGCAATCAGCCCCAGCATTTT.

The gene calls are TRBV10-3 and TRBJ2-7, with D possibly matching TRBD1 (6 bases). The germline V gene has CDR1 ENHRY and CDR2 SYGVKD. Trimming removed 2 bases at V and 13 bases at J, with 12 bases between. The CDR3 sequence is 11 residues long. DNA for the CDR3: TGTGCCATCAGTGAGCCGGGACATCGCTACTTC. This gives the protein CAISEPGHRYF.

This clone was counted between two and nine times. An end of the junction does not agree with germline; a read error may underlie this. The chain recombines TRBV7-7 with TRBJ2-2; 10 bases map to TRBD1. This CDR3 has 15 amino acids. Germline V CDR1 and CDR2: SSHAT, FNYEAQ (reference sequence). The DNA for the CDR3 is TGTGCTAGCAGCCAAACGGGACAGGGGAATACGGAGCTGTTTTTT. Amino acid sequence: CASSQTGQGNTELFF.

The chain recombines TRBV6-4 with TRBJ1-5; 7 bases align to TRBD1. The CDR3 totals 15 residues. Germline CDR1 is MRHNA and CDR2 is SNTAGT. After removal of 7 bases from V and 4 bases from J, the junction contained 10 bases not matched to a gene. The DNA of the CDR3 is TGTGCCAGCATTACACGAGGGGGCGCGAATCAGCCCCAGCATTTT. It specifies CASITRGGANQPQHF.

This clone has only one observation. The chain couples TRBV7-2 to TRBJ2-3; D is possibly TRBD1 (5 bases). Trimming took off 5 bases at V and 0 bases at J, with 15 bases between the two ends. Per germline, CDR1 SGHTA and CDR2 FQGNSA. The CDR3 runs 16 residues. In DNA, the CDR3 is TGTGCCAGCAGCCCCCAAGGGGCAGCAAGCACAGATACGCAGTATTTT. Its translation is CASSPQGAASTDTQYF.

This chain links TRBV6-1 with TRBJ1-2; D possibly corresponds to TRBD1 (5 bases). Germline V gives CDR1 MNHNS, CDR2 SASEGT. The CDR3 sequence is 13 residues long. The V gene lost 8 bases and the J gene lost 12 bases, with 22 bases spanning the gap. The DNA of the CDR3 is TGTGCCAGCGATTTGGTCGACAGATGGGGCCACACCTTC. Translation: CASDLVDRWGHTF.

This clone has just a few counts. V gene TRBV18 combines with J gene TRBJ1-2; D possibly corresponds to TRBD1 (6 bases). The CDR3 is 15 residues long. Trimming left V 3 bases short and J 5 bases short, with 16 bases between. Germline values: CDR1 KGHSH, CDR2 LQKENI. The CDR3: CASSPQTGGFYGYTF. The CDR3 nucleotides are TGTGCCAGCTCACCGCAGACAGGTGGATTTTATGGCTACACCTTC.

The chain combines TRBV7-2 with TRBJ2-1, with 7 bases identical to TRBD1. The V and J ends lost 6 bases and 5 bases, in that order; junction bases with no gene match: 7. The CDR3 contains 14 residues. CDR1 and CDR2 from the germline V gene are SGHTA and FQGNSA. The CDR3 region has the DNA TGTGCCAGCAGGATCGGGACAGCTAACAATGAGCAGTTCTTC. Translated: CASRIGTANNEQFF.